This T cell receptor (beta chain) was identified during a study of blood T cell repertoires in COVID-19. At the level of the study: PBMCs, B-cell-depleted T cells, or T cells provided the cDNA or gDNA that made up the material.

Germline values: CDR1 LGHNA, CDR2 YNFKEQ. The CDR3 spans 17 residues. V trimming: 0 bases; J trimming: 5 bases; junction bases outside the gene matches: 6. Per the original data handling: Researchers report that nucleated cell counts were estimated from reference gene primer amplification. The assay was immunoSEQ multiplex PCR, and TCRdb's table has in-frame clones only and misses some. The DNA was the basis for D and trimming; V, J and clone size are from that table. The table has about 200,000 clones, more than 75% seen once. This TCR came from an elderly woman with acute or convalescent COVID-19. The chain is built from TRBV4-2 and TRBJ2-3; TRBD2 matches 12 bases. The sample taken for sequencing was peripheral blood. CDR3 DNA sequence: TGTGCCAGCAGCCAAGATGGGCTAGCGGGAGGGAAAGATACGCAGTATTTT. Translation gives CASSQDGLAGGKDTQYF.